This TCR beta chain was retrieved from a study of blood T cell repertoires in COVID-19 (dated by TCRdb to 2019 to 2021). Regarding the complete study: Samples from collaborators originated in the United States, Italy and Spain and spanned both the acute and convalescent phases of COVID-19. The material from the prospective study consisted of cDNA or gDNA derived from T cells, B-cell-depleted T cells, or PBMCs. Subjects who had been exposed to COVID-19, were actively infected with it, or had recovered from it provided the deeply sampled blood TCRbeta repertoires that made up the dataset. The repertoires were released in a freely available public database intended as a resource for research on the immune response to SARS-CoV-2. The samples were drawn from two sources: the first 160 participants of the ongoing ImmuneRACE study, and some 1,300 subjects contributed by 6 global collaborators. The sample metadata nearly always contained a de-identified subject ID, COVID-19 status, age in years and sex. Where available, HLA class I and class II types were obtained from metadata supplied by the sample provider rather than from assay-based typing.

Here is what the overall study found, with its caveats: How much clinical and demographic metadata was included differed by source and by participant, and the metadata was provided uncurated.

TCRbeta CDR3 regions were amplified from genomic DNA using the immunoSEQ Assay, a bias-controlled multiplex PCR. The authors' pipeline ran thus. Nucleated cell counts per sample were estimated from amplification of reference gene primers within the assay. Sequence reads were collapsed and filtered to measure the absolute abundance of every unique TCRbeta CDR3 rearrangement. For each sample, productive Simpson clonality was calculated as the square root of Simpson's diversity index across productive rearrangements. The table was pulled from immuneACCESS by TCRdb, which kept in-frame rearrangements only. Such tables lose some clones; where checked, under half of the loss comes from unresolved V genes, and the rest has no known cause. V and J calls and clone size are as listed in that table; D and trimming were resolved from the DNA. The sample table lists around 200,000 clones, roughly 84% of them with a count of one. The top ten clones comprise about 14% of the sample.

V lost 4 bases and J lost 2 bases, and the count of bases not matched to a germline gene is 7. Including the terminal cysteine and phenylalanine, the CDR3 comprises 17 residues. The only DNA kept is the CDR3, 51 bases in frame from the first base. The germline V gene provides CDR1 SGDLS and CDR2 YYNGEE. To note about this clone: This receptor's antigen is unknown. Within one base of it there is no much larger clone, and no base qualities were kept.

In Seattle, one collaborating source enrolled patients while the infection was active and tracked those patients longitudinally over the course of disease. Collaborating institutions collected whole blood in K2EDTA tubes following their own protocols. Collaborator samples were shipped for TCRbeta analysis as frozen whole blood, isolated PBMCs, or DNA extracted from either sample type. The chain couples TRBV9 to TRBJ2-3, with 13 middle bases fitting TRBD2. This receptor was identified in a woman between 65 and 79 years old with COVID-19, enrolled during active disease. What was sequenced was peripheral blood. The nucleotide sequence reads TGTGCCAGCAGCCCAAGACTAGCGGGGGGTTTCACAGATACGCAGTATTTT. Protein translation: CASSPRLAGGFTDTQYF.